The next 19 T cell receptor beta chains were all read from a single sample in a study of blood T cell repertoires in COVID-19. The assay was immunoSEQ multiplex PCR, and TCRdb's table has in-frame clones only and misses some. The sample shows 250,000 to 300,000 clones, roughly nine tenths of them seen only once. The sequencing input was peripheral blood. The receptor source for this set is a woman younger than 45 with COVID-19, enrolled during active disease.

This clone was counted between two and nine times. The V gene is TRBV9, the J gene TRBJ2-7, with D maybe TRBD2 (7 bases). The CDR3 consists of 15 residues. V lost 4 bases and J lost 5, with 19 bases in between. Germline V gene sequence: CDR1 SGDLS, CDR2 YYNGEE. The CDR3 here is CASSTRRGAIHEQYF. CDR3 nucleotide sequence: TGTGCCAGCAGCACGAGACGGGGGGCCATCCACGAGCAGTACTTC.

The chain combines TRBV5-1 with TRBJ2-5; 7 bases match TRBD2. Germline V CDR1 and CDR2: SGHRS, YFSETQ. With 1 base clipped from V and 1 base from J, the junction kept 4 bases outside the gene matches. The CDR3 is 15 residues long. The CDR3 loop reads CASSLSGVVQETQYF. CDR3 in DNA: TGCGCCAGCAGCTTGAGCGGGGTGGTCCAAGAGACCCAGTACTTC.

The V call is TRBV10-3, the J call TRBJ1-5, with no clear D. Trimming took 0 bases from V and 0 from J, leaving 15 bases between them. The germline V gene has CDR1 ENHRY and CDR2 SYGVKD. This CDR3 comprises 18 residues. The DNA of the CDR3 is TGTGCCATCAGTGAGTCCCGGGTGGCTGGCAATAGCAATCAGCCCCAGCATTTT. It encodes CAISESRVAGNSNQPQHF.

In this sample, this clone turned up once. CDR3 protein: CASSFMPSGATDTQYF. In DNA form, the CDR3 reads TGTGCCAGCAGCTTTATGCCTAGCGGGGCCACAGATACGCAGTATTTT. This sequence joins TRBV5-5 and TRBJ2-3; TRBD2 matches 9 bases. CDR3 length: 16 amino acids. The V segment lost 2 bases and the J segment 2 bases; nucleotides outside the gene matches: 6. CDR1 and CDR2 from the germline V gene are SGHKS and YYEKEE (reference sequence). The full variable domain, in which reference TRBV5-5 and TRBJ2-3 provide the parts outside the CDR3, is DAGVTQSPTHLIKTRGQQVTLRCSPISGHKSVSWYQQVLGQGPQFIFQYYEKEERGRGNFPDRFSARQFPNYSSELNVNALLLGDSALYLCASSFMPSGATDTQYFGPGTRLTVL.

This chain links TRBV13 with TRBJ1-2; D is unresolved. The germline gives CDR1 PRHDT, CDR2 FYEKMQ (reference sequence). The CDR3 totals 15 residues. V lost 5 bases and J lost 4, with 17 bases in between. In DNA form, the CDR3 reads TGTGCCAGCAGCCCGGCCGGCACAGAATTCTATGGCTACACCTTC. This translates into CASSPAGTEFYGYTF.

Here the CDR3 reads CASSPPGDGNSPLHF. CDR3 DNA sequence: TGCGCCAGCAGCCCCCCGGGGGACGGGAATTCACCCCTCCACTTT. This rearrangement joins TRBV4-1 to TRBJ1-6, with D possibly matching TRBD1 (5 bases). Trimming removed 4 bases at V and 7 bases at J, with 14 bases between. The CDR3 has 15 amino acids. The germline CDR1 and CDR2 sequences are MGHRA and YSYEKL.

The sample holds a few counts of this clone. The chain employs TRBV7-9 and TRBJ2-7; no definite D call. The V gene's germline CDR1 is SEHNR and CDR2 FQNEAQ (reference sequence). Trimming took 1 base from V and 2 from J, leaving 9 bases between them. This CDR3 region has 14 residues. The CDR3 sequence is CASSLGPGPYEQYF. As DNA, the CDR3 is TGTGCCAGCAGCTTAGGCCCAGGCCCCTACGAGCAGTACTTC.

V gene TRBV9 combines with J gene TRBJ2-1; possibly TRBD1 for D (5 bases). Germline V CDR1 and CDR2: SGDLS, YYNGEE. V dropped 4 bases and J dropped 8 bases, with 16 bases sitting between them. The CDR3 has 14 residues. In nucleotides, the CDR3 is TGTGCCAGCAGCCCTGGTAGGGGAATGGATGAGCAGTTCTTC. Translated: CASSPGRGMDEQFF.

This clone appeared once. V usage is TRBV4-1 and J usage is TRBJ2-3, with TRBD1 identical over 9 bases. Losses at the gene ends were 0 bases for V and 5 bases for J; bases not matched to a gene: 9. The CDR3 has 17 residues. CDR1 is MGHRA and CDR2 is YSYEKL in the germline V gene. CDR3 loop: CASSQDLYRGRLDTQYF. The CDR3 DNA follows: TGCGCCAGCAGCCAAGATCTTTACAGGGGGCGCTTAGATACGCAGTATTTT.

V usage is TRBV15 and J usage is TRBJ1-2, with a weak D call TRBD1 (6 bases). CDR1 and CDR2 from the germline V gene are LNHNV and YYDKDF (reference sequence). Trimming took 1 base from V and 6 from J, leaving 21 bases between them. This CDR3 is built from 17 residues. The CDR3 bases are TGTGCCACCAGCAGAGCCCCCGGGGTTGGGGGCAGGAATGGCTACACCTTC. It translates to CATSRAPGVGGRNGYTF.

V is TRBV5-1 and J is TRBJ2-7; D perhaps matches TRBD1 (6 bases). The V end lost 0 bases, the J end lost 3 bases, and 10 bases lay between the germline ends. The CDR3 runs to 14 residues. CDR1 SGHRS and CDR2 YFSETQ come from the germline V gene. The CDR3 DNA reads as TGCGCCAGCAGCTTGGCCGGGACACACTACGAGCAGTACTTC. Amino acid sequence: CASSLAGTHYEQYF. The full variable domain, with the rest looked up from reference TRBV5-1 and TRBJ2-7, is KAGVTQTPRYLIKTRGQQVTLSCSPISGHRSVSWYQQTPGQGLQFLFEYFSETQRNKGNFPGRFSGRQFSNSRSEMNVSTLELGDSALYLCASSLAGTHYEQYFGPGTRLTVT.

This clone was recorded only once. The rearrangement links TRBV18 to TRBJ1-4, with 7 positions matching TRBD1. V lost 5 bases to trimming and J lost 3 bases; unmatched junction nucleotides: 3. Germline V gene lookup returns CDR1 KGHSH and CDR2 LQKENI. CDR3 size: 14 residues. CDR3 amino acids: CASSRQGANEKLFF. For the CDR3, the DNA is TGTGCCAGCTCAAGACAGGGCGCTAATGAAAAACTGTTTTTT.

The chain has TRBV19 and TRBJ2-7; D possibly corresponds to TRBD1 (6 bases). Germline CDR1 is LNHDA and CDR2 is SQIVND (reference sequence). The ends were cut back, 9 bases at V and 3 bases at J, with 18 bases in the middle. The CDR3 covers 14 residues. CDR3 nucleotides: TGTGCCAGCAAGACAGGTTCGGCCAACTACGAGCAGTACTTC. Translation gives CASKTGSANYEQYF. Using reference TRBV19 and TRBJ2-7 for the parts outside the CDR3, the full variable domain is DGGITQSPKYLFRKEGQNVTLSCEQNLNHDAMYWYRQDPGQGLRLIYYSQIVNDFQKGDIAEGYSVSREKKESFPLTVTSAQKNPTAFYLCASKTGSANYEQYFGPGTRLTVT.

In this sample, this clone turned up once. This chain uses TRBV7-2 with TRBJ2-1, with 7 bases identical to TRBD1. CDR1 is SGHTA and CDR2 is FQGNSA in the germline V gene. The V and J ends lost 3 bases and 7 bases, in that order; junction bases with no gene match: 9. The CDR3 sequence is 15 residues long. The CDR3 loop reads CASSLRGPLSNEQFF. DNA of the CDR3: TGTGCCAGCAGCTTGAGGGGGCCCCTGAGTAATGAGCAGTTCTTC.

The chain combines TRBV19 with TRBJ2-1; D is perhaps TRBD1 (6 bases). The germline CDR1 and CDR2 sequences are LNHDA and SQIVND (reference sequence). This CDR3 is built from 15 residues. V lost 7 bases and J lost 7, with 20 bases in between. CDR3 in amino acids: CASTPQGQLGNEQFF. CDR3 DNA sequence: TGTGCCAGTACCCCCCAGGGGCAGTTAGGAAATGAGCAGTTCTTC.

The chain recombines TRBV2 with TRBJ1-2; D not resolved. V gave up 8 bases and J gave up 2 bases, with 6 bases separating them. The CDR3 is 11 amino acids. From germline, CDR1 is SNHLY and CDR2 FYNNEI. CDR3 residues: CASGRNYGYTF. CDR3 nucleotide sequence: TGTGCCAGCGGCAGGAACTATGGCTACACCTTC. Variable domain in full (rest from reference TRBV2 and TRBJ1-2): EPEVTQTPSHQVTQMGQEVILRCVPISNHLYFYWYRQILGQKVEFLVSFYNNEISEKSEIFDDQFSVERPDGSNFTLKIRSTKLEDSAMYFCASGRNYGYTFGSGTRLTVV.

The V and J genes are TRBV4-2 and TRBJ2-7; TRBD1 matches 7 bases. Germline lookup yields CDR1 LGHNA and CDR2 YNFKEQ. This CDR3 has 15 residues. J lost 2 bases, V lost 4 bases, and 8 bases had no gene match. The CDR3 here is CASSPASGQTYEQYF. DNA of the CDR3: TGTGCCAGCAGCCCAGCGTCGGGACAGACCTACGAGCAGTACTTC.

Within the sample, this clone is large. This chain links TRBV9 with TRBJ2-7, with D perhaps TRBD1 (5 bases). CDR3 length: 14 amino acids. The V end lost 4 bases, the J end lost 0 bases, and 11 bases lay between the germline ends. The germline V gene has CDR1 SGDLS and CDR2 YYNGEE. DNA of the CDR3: TGTGCCAGCAGCCCACAGGAATTCTCCTACGAGCAGTACTTC. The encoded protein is CASSPQEFSYEQYF.

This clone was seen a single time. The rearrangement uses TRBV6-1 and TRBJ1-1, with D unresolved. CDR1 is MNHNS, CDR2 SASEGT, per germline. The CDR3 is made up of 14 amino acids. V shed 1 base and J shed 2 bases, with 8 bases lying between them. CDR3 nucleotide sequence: TGTGCCAGCAGTGAAGTTGGTGGCAACACTGAAGCTTTCTTT. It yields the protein CASSEVGGNTEAFF.